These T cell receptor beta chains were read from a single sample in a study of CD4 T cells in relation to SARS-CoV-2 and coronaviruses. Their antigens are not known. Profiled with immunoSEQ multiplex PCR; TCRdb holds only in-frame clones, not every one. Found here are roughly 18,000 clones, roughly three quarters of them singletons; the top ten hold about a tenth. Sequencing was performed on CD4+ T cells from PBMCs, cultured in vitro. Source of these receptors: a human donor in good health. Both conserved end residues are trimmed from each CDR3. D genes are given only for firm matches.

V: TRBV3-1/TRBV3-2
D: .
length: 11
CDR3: ASSQIANTEAF

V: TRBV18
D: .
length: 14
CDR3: ASSLMASADLNEQF

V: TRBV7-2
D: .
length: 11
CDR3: ASSLAEWNEQF

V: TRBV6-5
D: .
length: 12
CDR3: ASMRSILRDTQY

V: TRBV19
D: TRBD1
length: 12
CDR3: ASSPQGVTDTQY

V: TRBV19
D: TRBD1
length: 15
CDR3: ASSRGQGQASGYGYT

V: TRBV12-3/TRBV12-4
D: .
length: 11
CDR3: ASSVRGLETQY

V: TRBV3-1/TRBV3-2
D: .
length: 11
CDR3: ASSQSNVRELF

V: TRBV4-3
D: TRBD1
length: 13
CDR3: ASSESGQGLEKLF

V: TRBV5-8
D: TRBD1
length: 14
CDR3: ASSSHRDRGSWELF

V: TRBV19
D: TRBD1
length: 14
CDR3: ASSNPYRGRITEAF

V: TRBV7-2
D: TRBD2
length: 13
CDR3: ASSRSGGPQETQY

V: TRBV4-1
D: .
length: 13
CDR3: ASSLFTANTGELF

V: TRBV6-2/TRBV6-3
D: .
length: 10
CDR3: ASSYAVSPLH

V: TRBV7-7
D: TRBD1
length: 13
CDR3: ASSPGTGGFNEQF

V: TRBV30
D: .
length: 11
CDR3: AWRQGPNEKLF

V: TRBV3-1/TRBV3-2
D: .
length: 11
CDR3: ASSQEGANVLT

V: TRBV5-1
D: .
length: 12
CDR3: ASSPPGLGDTQY

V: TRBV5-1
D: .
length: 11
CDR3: ASSLDTQTEAF

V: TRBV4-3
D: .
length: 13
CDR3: ASSQSGQNHYGYT

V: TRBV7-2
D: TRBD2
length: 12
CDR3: ASSQAGVVNIQY

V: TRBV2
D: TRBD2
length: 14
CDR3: ASRAVAGAYTGELF

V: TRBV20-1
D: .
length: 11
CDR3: SASRRADSPLH

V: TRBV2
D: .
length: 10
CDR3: ASSGPSYEQY

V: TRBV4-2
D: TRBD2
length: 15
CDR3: ASSPAVAGGGYNEQF

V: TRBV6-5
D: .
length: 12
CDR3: ASSYSNRRNTIY

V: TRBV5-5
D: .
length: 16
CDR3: ASSLGGIGKGSSYEQY

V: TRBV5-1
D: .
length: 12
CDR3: ASSLVGQPGEAF

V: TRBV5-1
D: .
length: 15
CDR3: ASSLSTRGVKNSPLH

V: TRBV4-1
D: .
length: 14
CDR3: ASSQVPPMMNTEAF

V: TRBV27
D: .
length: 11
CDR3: ASSTGYNQPQH

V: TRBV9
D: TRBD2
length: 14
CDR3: ASSVGGGGHQETQY

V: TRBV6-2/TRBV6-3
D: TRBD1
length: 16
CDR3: ASSYETDRGLFTDTQY

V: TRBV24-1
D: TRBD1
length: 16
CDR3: ATSDQPDRDRTNEKLF

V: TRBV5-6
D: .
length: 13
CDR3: ASSLGETPNQPQH

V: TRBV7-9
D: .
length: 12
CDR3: ARRGPLIYNEQF

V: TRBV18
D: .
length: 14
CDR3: ASSFFQGSDGNTIY

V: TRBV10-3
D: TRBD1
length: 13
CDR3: AMGQGGQGTYEQY

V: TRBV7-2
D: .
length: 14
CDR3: ASSLDRDANRGRQY

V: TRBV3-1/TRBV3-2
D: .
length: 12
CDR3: ASSTGQSNQPQH

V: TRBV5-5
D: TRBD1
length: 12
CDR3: ASSSGQGVYGYT

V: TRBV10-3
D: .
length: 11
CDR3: AISERQDQPQH

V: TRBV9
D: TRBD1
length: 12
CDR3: ASSVLDRAHEQY

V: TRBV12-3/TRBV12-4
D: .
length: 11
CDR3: ASTTVGRETQY

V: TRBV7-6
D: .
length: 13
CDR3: ASSQYKGISGELF

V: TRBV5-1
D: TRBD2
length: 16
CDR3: ASSEGLAGSSGANVLT

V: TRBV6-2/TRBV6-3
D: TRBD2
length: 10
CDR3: ASSYQAGVIY

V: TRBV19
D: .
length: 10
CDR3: ASTPPGGGYT

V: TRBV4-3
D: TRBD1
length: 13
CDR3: ASSPGTGNLYGYT

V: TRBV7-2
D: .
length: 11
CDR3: ASSGQANYGYT

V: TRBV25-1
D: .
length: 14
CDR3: ASSADSPGYLNGYT

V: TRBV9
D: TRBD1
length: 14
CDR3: ASSVGGRDRGYGYT

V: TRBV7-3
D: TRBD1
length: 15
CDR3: ASSLTPQQGGKDGYT

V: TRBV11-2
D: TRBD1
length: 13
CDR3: ASSPRTGGRGELF

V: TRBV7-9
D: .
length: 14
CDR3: ASSLRGTTPQETQY

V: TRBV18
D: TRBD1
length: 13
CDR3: ASSPLGTGQDTQY

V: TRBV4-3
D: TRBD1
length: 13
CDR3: ASSRQGDSGNTIY

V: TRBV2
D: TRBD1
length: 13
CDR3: ASSEALGQHNEQF

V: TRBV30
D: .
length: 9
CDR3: AWSVGDEQF

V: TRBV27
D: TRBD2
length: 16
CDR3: ASSSFNRLAGDQETQY